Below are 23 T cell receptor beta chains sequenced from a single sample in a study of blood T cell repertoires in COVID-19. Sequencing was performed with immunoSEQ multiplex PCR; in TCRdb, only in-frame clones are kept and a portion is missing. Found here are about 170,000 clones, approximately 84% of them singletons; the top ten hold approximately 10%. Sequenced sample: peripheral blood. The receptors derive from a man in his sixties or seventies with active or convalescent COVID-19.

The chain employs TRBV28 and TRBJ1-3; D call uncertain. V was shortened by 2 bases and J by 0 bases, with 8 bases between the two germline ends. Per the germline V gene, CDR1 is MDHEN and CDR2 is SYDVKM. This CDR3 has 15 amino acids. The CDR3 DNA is TGTGCCAGCAGTTTAAAGACAAACTCTGGAAACACCATATATTTT. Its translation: CASSLKTNSGNTIYF.

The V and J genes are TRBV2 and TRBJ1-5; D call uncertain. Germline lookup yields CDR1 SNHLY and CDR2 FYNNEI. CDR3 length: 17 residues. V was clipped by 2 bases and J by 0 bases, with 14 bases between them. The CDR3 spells CASSETRASSSNQPQHF. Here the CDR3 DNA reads TGTGCCAGCAGTGAAACTAGGGCGTCTTCTAGCAATCAGCCCCAGCATTTT.

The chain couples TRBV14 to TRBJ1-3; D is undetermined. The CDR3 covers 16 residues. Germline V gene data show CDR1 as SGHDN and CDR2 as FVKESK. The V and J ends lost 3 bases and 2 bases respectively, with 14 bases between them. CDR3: CASSHRSLRTGNTIYF. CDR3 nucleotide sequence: TGTGCCAGCAGCCACCGGTCTCTGAGGACTGGAAACACCATATATTTT. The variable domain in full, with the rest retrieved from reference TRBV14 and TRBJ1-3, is EAGVTQFPSHSVIEKGQTVTLRCDPISGHDNLYWYRRVMGKEIKFLLHFVKESKQDESGMPNNRFLAERTGGTYSTLKVQPAELEDSGVYFCASSHRSLRTGNTIYFGEGSWLTVV.

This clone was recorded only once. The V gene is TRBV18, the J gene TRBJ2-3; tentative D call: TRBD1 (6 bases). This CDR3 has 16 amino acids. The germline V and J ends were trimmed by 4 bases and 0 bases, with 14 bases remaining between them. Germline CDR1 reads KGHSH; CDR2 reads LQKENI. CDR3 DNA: TGTGCCAGCTCACTCAACCGGGACACGAGCACAGATACGCAGTATTTT. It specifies CASSLNRDTSTDTQYF. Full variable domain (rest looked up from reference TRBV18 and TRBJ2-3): NAGVMQNPRHLVRRRGQEARLRCSPMKGHSHVYWYRQLPEEGLKFMVYLQKENIIDESGMPKERFSAEFPKEGPSILRIQQVVRGDSAAYFCASSLNRDTSTDTQYFGPGTRLTVL.

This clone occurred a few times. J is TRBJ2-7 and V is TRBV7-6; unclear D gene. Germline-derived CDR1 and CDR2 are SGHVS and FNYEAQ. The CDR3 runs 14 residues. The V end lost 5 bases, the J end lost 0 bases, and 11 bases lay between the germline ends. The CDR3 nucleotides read TGTGCCAGCAGCCTTTGGGCCACCTCCTACGAGCAGTACTTC. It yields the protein CASSLWATSYEQYF.

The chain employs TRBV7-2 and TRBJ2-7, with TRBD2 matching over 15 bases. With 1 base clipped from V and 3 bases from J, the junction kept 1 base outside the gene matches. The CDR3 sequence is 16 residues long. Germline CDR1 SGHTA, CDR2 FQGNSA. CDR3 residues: CASSLGTSGRVYEQYF. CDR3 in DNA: TGTGCCAGCAGCTTAGGGACTAGCGGGAGGGTCTACGAGCAGTACTTC.

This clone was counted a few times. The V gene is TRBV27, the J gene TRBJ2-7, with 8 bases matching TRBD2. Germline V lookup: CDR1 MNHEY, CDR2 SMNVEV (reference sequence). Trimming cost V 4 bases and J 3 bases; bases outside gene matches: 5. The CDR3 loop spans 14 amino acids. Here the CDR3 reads CASSYTGLGYEQYF. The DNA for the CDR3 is TGTGCCAGCAGTTACACGGGACTAGGCTACGAGCAGTACTTC.

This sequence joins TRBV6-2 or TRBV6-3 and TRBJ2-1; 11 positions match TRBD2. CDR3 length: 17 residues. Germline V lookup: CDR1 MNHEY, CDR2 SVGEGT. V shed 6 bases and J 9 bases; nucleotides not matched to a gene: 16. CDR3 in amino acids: CASSRPAPSGGRSEQFF. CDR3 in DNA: TGTGCCAGCAGCCGCCCTGCCCCTAGCGGGGGGCGTAGTGAGCAGTTCTTC.

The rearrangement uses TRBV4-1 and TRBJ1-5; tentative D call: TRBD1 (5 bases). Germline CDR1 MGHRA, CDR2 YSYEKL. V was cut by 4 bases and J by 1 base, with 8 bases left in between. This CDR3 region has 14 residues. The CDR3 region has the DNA TGCGCCAGCAGCCTTCAGGGAAGCAATCAGCCCCAGCATTTT. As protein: CASSLQGSNQPQHF.

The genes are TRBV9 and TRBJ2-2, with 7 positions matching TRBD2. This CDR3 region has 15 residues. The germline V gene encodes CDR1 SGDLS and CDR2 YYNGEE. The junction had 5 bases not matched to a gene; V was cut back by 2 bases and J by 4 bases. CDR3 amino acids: CASSVGLVATGELFF. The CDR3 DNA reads TGTGCCAGCAGCGTCGGACTAGTCGCCACCGGGGAGCTGTTTTTT.

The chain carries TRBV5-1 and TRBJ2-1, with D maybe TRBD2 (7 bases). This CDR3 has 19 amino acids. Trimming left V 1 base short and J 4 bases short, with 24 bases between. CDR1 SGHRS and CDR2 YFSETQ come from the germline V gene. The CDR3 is CASSLHREGEGHRYNEQFF. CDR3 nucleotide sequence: TGCGCCAGCAGCTTGCACAGGGAGGGGGAGGGCCATCGGTACAATGAGCAGTTCTTC. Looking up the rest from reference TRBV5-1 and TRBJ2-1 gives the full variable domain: KAGVTQTPRYLIKTRGQQVTLSCSPISGHRSVSWYQQTPGQGLQFLFEYFSETQRNKGNFPGRFSGRQFSNSRSEMNVSTLELGDSALYLCASSLHREGEGHRYNEQFFGPGTRLTVL.

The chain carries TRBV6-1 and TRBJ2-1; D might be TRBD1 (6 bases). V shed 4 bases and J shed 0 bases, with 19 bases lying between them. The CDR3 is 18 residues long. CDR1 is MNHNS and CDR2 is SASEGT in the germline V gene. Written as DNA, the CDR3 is TGTGCCAGCAGTGCCTACCCCGGACAGTCGAGCTCCTACAATGAGCAGTTCTTC. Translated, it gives CASSAYPGQSSSYNEQFF.

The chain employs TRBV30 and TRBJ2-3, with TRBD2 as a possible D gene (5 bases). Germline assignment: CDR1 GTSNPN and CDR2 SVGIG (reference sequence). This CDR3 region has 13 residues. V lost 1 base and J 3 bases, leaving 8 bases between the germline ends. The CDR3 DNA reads TGTGCCTGGAGTGGGGGAGATACAGATACGCAGTATTTT. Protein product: CAWSGGDTDTQYF.

CDR3 protein: CASRGQGSVDEQYF. The CDR3 region has the DNA TGTGCCAGCAGGGGACAGGGAAGTGTCGACGAGCAGTACTTC. V gene TRBV6-1 combines with J gene TRBJ2-7, with TRBD1 identical over 9 bases. The V gene end was trimmed by 6 bases and the J gene end by 5 bases; junction bases not matched to a gene: 8. The germline V gene encodes CDR1 MNHNS and CDR2 SASEGT. This CDR3 is 14 amino acids long.

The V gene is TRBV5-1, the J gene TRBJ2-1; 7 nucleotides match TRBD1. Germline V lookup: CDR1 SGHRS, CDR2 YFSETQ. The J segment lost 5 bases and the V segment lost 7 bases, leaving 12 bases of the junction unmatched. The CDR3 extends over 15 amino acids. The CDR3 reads CASLPGQVMNNEQFF. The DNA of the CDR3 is TGCGCCAGCCTCCCCGGACAGGTGATGAACAATGAGCAGTTCTTC.

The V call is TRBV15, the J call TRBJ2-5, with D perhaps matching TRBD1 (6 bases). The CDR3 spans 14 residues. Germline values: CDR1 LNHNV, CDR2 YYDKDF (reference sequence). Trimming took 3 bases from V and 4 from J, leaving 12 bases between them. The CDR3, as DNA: TGTGCCACCAGCAGGCAGGGGACCCGAGAGACCCAGTACTTC. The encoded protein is CATSRQGTRETQYF.

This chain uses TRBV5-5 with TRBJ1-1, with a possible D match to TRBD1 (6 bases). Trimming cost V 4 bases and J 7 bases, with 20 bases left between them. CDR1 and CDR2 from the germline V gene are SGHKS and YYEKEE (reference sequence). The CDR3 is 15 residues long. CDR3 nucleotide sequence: TGTGCCAGCAGCGCCCCCGAACAGGGATCCCTTGAAGCTTTCTTT. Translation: CASSAPEQGSLEAFF.

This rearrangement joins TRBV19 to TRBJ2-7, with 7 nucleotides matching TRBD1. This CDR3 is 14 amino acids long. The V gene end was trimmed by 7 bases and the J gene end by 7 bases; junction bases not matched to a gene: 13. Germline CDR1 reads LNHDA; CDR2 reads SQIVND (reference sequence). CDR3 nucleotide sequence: TGTGCCAGTACCCCGGGACAGACCTTAGGAGAGCAGTACTTC. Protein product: CASTPGQTLGEQYF.

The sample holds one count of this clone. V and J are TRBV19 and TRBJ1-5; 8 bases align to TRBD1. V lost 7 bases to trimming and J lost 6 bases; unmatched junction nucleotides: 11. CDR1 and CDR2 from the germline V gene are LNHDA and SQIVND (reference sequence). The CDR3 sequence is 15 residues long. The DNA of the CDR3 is TGTGCCAGTATAAGCGGACAGGGAGAAAGTCAGCCCCAGCATTTT. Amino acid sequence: CASISGQGESQPQHF.

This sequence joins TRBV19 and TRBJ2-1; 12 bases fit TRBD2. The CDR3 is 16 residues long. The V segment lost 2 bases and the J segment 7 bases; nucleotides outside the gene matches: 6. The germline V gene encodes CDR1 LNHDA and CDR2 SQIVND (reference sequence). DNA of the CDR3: TGTGCCAGTAGTATACTAGCGGGAGGGCCGAGAAATGAGCAGTTCTTC. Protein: CASSILAGGPRNEQFF.

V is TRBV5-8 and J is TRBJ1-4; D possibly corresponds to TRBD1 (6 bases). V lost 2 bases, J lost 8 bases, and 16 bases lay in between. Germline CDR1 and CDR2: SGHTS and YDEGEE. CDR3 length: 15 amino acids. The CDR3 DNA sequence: TGTGCCAGCAGCTTCGGCTGGGGGCACGAGGAAAAACTGTTTTTT. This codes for CASSFGWGHEEKLFF.

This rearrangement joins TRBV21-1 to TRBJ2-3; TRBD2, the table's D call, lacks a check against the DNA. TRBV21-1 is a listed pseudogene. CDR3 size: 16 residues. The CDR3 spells CASSKGISGSTDTQYF. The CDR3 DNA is TGTGCCAGCAGCAAAGGAATTAGCGGCAGCACAGATACGCAGTATTTT.

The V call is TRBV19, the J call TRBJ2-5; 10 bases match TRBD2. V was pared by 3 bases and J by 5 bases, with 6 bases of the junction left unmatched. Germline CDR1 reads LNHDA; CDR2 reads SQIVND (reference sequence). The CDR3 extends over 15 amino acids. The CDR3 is CASSIGSGGRETQYF. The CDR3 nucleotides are TGTGCCAGTAGTATTGGTAGCGGGGGGCGGGAGACCCAGTACTTC.